Below are 21 T cell receptor beta chains sequenced from a single sample in a study of blood T cell repertoires in COVID-19. Libraries were prepared by immunoSEQ multiplex PCR; TCRdb keeps only in-frame clonotypes and omits some of them. Here the sample spans about 310,000 clones, around 87% being singletons. Input material: peripheral blood. The receptors come from a woman between 45 and 65 years old who had recovered from COVID-19.

The rearrangement links TRBV7-3 to TRBJ2-7; possibly TRBD2 for D (6 bases). Trimming left V 5 bases short and J 3 bases short, with 17 bases between. CDR3 size: 15 residues. The germline V gene encodes CDR1 SGHTA and CDR2 FQGTGA. For the CDR3, the DNA is TGTGCCAGCAGCCTAGTCGCGGGGCCAATCTACGAGCAGTACTTC. Translated: CASSLVAGPIYEQYF.

This clone has just one count. The rearrangement links TRBV7-9 to TRBJ2-1, with D possibly matching TRBD1 (5 bases). The V gene lost 1 base and the J gene lost 8 bases, with 12 bases spanning the gap. Per germline, CDR1 SEHNR and CDR2 FQNEAQ (reference sequence). The CDR3 sequence is 14 residues long. The CDR3: CASSLGGSRYEQFF. CDR3 DNA sequence: TGTGCCAGCAGCTTAGGGGGCAGTCGGTATGAGCAGTTCTTC.

The chain uses TRBV18 and TRBJ1-1; D is perhaps TRBD1 (5 bases). CDR3 length: 13 residues. Trimming left V 2 bases short and J 3 bases short, with 7 bases between. In germline, CDR1 is KGHSH, CDR2 LQKENI. The CDR3 reads CASSPSRDTEAFF. The DNA for the CDR3 is TGTGCCAGCTCACCAAGCAGGGACACTGAAGCTTTCTTT.

V and J are TRBV4-3 and TRBJ2-7; 9 positions match TRBD2. The CDR3 spans 16 residues. Trimming removed 1 base from V and 2 bases from J; junction bases left unmatched: 6. The germline V gene has CDR1 LGHNA and CDR2 YSLEER. CDR3 region: CASSQVSGGTAYEQYF. In DNA, the CDR3 is TGCGCCAGCAGCCAAGTAAGCGGGGGGACAGCCTACGAGCAGTACTTC.

J is TRBJ2-7 and V is TRBV7-9; 7 bases align to TRBD1. This CDR3 contains 14 residues. Germline V gene sequence: CDR1 SEHNR, CDR2 FQNEAQ (reference sequence). Losses at the gene ends were 5 bases for V and 2 bases for J; bases not matched to a gene: 6. CDR3: CASSRSGQPYEQYF. Here the CDR3 DNA reads TGTGCCAGCAGCCGTTCGGGACAGCCCTACGAGCAGTACTTC.

This clone appeared once. V usage is TRBV7-2 and J usage is TRBJ1-2; TRBD1 is a possible D gene (6 bases). The CDR3 length is 15 residues. V was pared by 5 bases and J by 6 bases, with 19 bases between. CDR1 is SGHTA, CDR2 FQGNSA, per germline. DNA for the CDR3: TGTGCCAGCAGCCCCCGAGTGGGGGCTAGTGATGGCTACACCTTC. Its translation: CASSPRVGASDGYTF.

This clone has only a few counts. This chain links TRBV29-1 with TRBJ1-1; D is uncertain. There are 13 residues in the CDR3. The V end lost 5 bases, the J end lost 4 bases, and 14 bases lay between the germline ends. Looked up from germline, CDR1 is SQVTM and CDR2 is ANQGSEA. In nucleotides, the CDR3 is TGCAGCGTTAATCCCCGGGAGGGCACTGAAGCTTTCTTT. Its protein is CSVNPREGTEAFF.

The chain uses TRBV7-9 and TRBJ2-3; 13 bases are a match to TRBD2. The V gene's germline CDR1 is SEHNR and CDR2 FQNEAQ (reference sequence). The CDR3 consists of 19 residues. V was pared by 2 bases and J by 6 bases, with 14 bases of the junction left unmatched. CDR3 sequence reads: CASSLPGGTSGDAGDTQYF. For the CDR3, the DNA is TGTGCCAGCAGCTTACCAGGTGGGACTAGCGGGGACGCCGGGGATACGCAGTATTTT.

The CDR3 reads CASSVEVGGNTIYF. In DNA form, the CDR3 reads TGTGCCAGCAGCGTAGAAGTTGGCGGAAACACCATATATTTT. The chain uses TRBV9 and TRBJ1-3; no firm D call. V was cut by 0 bases and J by 4 bases, with 8 bases left in between. CDR3 length equals 14 residues. The germline V gene encodes CDR1 SGDLS and CDR2 YYNGEE.

The V call is TRBV5-8, the J call TRBJ2-1, with a possible D match to TRBD1 (5 bases). Germline CDR1 SGHTS, CDR2 YDEGEE. There are 15 residues in the CDR3. Trimming removed 2 bases from V and 3 bases from J, with 12 bases in between. CDR3 sequence reads: CASSLGATRYNEQFF. CDR3 sequence (DNA): TGTGCCAGCAGCTTAGGGGCGACTCGCTACAATGAGCAGTTCTTC.

V and J are TRBV6-6 and TRBJ2-7; D is undetermined. From germline, CDR1 is MNHNY and CDR2 SVGAGI (reference sequence). Trimming removed 0 bases from V and 3 bases from J, with 3 bases in between. The CDR3 has 12 residues. The CDR3 DNA reads as TGTGCCAGCAGTTACTCCCTCTACGAGCAGTACTTC. It encodes CASSYSLYEQYF.

The V call is TRBV11-2, the J call TRBJ1-4; 7 nucleotides align to TRBD1. CDR1 SGHAT and CDR2 FQNNGV come from the germline V gene. CDR3 length equals 14 residues. V lost 8 bases and J lost 7; bases outside the gene matches: 10. Here the CDR3 DNA reads TGTGCCAGCGGGACCGGGACAGAGGTTGAAAAACTGTTTTTT. Translating it yields CASGTGTEVEKLFF.

The chain is built from TRBV7-8 and TRBJ2-5; weak D call: TRBD2 (9 bases). Germline lookup yields CDR1 SGHVS and CDR2 FQNEAQ. The CDR3 sequence is 15 residues long. Trimming cost V 5 bases and J 5 bases, with 18 bases left between them. In DNA form, the CDR3 reads TGTGCCAGCAGCGACAGGGGACTAGCTGGTGAGACCCAGTACTTC. It yields the protein CASSDRGLAGETQYF. Supplemented by reference TRBV7-8 and TRBJ2-5, the full variable domain reads GAGVSQSPRYKVAKRGQDVALRCDPISGHVSLFWYQQALGQGPEFLTYFQNEAQLDKSGLPSDRFFAERPEGSVSTLKIQRTQQEDSAVYLCASSDRGLAGETQYFGPGTRLLVL.

J is TRBJ2-5 and V is TRBV19; 9 bases are shared with TRBD2. CDR1 is LNHDA, CDR2 SQIVND, per germline (reference sequence). CDR3 length: 16 amino acids. V gave up 1 base and J gave up 5 bases; unmatched junction bases: 8. The CDR3 reads CASSIGTASGAETQYF. In DNA, the CDR3 is TGTGCCAGTAGTATAGGTACGGCTAGCGGGGCTGAGACCCAGTACTTC.

The genes are TRBV5-1 and TRBJ2-7, with 9 positions matching TRBD2. The CDR3 has 16 amino acids. Germline V CDR1 and CDR2: SGHRS, YFSETQ. V shed 1 base and J 0 bases; nucleotides not matched to a gene: 5. In DNA form, the CDR3 reads TGCGCCAGCAGCTTGTCAGCGGGAGGAATCTCCTACGAGCAGTACTTC. It is translated as CASSLSAGGISYEQYF.

The J gene is TRBJ2-2, the V gene TRBV11-3; 13 bases map to TRBD2. V lost 5 bases and J lost 6; bases outside the gene matches: 6. The germline CDR1 and CDR2 sequences are SGHNT and YENEEA. CDR3 length: 16 amino acids. DNA of the CDR3: TGTGCCAGCAGCCCCGGACTAGCGGGAGCGGCCGGGGAGCTGTTTTTT. This gives the protein CASSPGLAGAAGELFF.

This chain connects TRBV9 to TRBJ2-1, with 9 bases that match TRBD2. Germline V lookup: CDR1 SGDLS, CDR2 YYNGEE. This CDR3 has 16 amino acids. V was pared by 4 bases and J by 7 bases, with 12 bases of the junction left unmatched. The CDR3 region has the DNA TGTGCCAGCAGCATTTCCCTAGCGGGGAAACTGAATGAGCAGTTCTTC. It yields the protein CASSISLAGKLNEQFF.

The chain links TRBV6-5 to TRBJ2-7, with D maybe TRBD2 (5 bases). The V end lost 6 bases, the J end lost 4 bases, and 19 bases lay between the germline ends. The germline CDR1 and CDR2 sequences are MNHEY and SVGAGI. CDR3 length equals 15 residues. The CDR3 is CASSAGPPLLYEQYF. CDR3 bases: TGTGCCAGCAGCGCGGGCCCACCTCTTCTTTACGAGCAGTACTTC.

This chain joins TRBV10-1 and TRBJ2-1; tentatively, D is TRBD2 (5 bases). Per germline, CDR1 WNHNN and CDR2 SYGVQD (reference sequence). V dropped 4 bases and J dropped 7 bases, with 17 bases sitting between them. CDR3 length equals 15 residues. Here the CDR3 DNA reads TGCGCCAGCAGTGGTTATCGGACTCAACGGAATGAGCAGTTCTTC. Translating gives CASSGYRTQRNEQFF.

The chain has TRBV5-1 and TRBJ2-3; TRBD1 might be the D (6 bases). V was clipped by 4 bases and J by 0 bases, with 12 bases between them. CDR1 and CDR2 from the germline V gene are SGHRS and YFSETQ. This CDR3 spans 15 amino acids. The CDR3 here is CASSPGTPSTDTQYF. DNA of the CDR3: TGCGCCAGCAGCCCCGGGACACCAAGCACAGATACGCAGTATTTT.

This clone showed up just once. J is TRBJ2-1 and V is TRBV11-3; possible D gene TRBD2, 6 bases. Trimming stripped 0 bases from V and 8 bases from J, with 11 bases between. CDR3 length: 14 amino acids. Germline values: CDR1 SGHNT, CDR2 YENEEA. CDR3 region: CASSLDGSGDEQFF. Here the CDR3 DNA reads TGTGCCAGCAGCTTAGACGGGAGTGGCGATGAGCAGTTCTTC.